The 9 T cell receptor beta chains in this list originate from one sample, sequenced in a study of regulatory T cells in long-lasting Graves disease. TCR beta libraries were built with iRepertoire HTBI primers and Arm-PCR of CDR3 regions. Each CDR3 protein gets one entry after TCRdb re-called the multiplex PCR reads with MiXCR. The profile shows around 400,000 distinct CDR3 sequences, around 11% of them singletons. As to time point: newly diagnosed GD, antithyroid drugs for less than 3 months. PBMC RNA was the source of the TCR library. The data also belong to a second study, concerning T cells in Graves' hyperthyroidism and ophthalmopathy.

Sequencing used peripheral blood mononuclear cells (PBMCs), obtained at new diagnosis, from a patient treated with antithyroid drugs. The receptor set was obtained from a woman aged 18-30 years with Graves disease.

This clonotype occurred a few times. This rearrangement joins TRBV11-2 to TRBJ2-3; D remains unclear. Trimming stripped 1 base from V and 2 bases from J, with 7 bases between. CDR1 is SGHAT, CDR2 FQNNGV, per germline. The CDR3 runs to 14 residues. The DNA of the CDR3 is TGTGCCAGCAGCTTAGTCAGGAACACAGATACGCAGTATTTT. Encoded protein: CASSLVRNTDTQYF.

V gene TRBV19 combines with J gene TRBJ1-2; D possibly corresponds to TRBD1 (6 bases). V lost 7 bases, J lost 7 bases, and 10 bases lay in between. The CDR3 has 11 amino acids. Germline CDR1 is LNHDA and CDR2 is SQIVND (reference sequence). This CDR3 is CASTEGGGYTF. The CDR3, as DNA: TGTGCCAGTACCGAAGGGGGTGGCTACACCTTC.

On this clonotype itself: Possible read error: a much larger clone is one base away. The rearrangement links TRBV3-1 to TRBJ1-2; TRBD1 might be the D (6 bases). The CDR3 runs 13 residues. Trimming removed 9 bases at V and 2 bases at J, with 13 bases between. Looked up from germline, CDR1 is LGHDT and CDR2 is YNNKEL (reference sequence). The CDR3 loop reads CASSQGCNYGYTF. DNA of the CDR3: TGTGCCAGTTCACAGGGATGCAACTATGGCTACACCTTC.

This clonotype was picked up many times. This chain uses TRBV7-2 with TRBJ1-1; D is unresolved. Trimming stripped 1 base from V and 4 bases from J, with 10 bases between. The CDR3 covers 14 residues. CDR1 and CDR2 (germline): SGHTA, FQGNSA. The CDR3 here is CASSLEGIVTEAFF. The CDR3 nucleotides are TGTGCCAGCAGCTTAGAGGGAATTGTCACTGAAGCTTTCTTT. Together with reference TRBV7-2 and TRBJ1-1, the CDR3 gives the full variable domain: GAGVSQSPSNKVTEKGKDVELRCDPISGHTALYWYRQSLGQGLEFLIYFQGNSAPDKSGLPSDRFSAERTGGSVSTLTIQRTQQEDSAVYLCASSLEGIVTEAFFGQGTRLTVV.

This clonotype was recorded many times. The chain uses TRBV19 and TRBJ1-2; 7 bases line up with TRBD1. V was clipped by 4 bases and J by 0 bases; unmatched bases: 14. The CDR3 is made up of 18 amino acids. Germline CDR1 LNHDA, CDR2 SQIVND (reference sequence). CDR3: CASSTTLGTAQTNYGYTF. In nucleotides, the CDR3 is TGTGCCAGTAGTACCACCCTCGGGACAGCCCAAACTAACTATGGCTACACCTTC.

The sample holds many counts of this clonotype. This rearrangement joins TRBV24-1 to TRBJ2-5, with TRBD2 matching 8 bases. Germline loops: CDR1 KGHDR, CDR2 SFDVKD. CDR3 size: 14 residues. V gave up 7 bases and J gave up 1 base; unmatched junction bases: 4. CDR3 DNA: TGTGCCACCAGCGGGAGGGAGTTCCAAGAGACCCAGTACTTC. Translation gives CATSGREFQETQYF.

This clonotype was seen many times. The chain recombines TRBV28 with TRBJ2-3, with 8 bases matching TRBD2. The CDR3 consists of 18 residues. From germline, CDR1 is MDHEN and CDR2 SYDVKM. Trimming removed 5 bases from V and 7 bases from J; junction bases left unmatched: 20. The chain's CDR3 is CASSGTWSGGTRTYTQYF. The CDR3 DNA follows: TGTGCCAGCAGTGGGACCTGGTCGGGTGGGACTAGGACATATACGCAGTATTTT.

This clonotype was counted many times. The V and J genes are TRBV18 and TRBJ1-5; D gene ambiguous. Germline loops: CDR1 KGHSH, CDR2 LQKENI. V was trimmed by 3 bases and J by 4 bases, leaving 10 bases between them. The CDR3 runs 14 residues. The CDR3 is CASSPYSLNQPQHF. The CDR3 region has the DNA TGTGCCAGCTCACCTTACAGTCTGAATCAGCCCCAGCATTTT.

In its sample, this clonotype was seen many times. The rearrangement links TRBV6-1 to TRBJ1-5; D remains ambiguous. The germline CDR1 and CDR2 sequences are MNHNS and SASEGT. Trimming took 6 bases from V and 0 from J, leaving 6 bases between them. The CDR3 extends over 13 amino acids. The DNA of the CDR3 is TGTGCCAGCAGGTACGGTAGCAATCAGCCCCAGCATTTT. Its protein product is CASRYGSNQPQHF.